A selection of T cell receptor beta chains follows, all from one sample in a study of cytomegalovirus exposure and HLA in healthy donors. Libraries were prepared by immunoSEQ multiplex PCR; TCRdb keeps only in-frame clonotypes and omits some of them. The sample yields around 250,000 clones, about 80% seen once. What was sequenced was PBMCs. All receptors come from a woman aged 55 to 70 in good health and CMV-seropositive. CDR3s include the opening cysteine and the closing phenylalanine or tryptophan. The D gene is left open where the match is weak. Rows give clone size only sometimes, using once, few, many, or a class for an expanded clone.

>TRBJ1-2|TRBV6-5|TRBD1|once|16
CASSYSRTGGGYGYTF
TGTGCCAGCAGTTACTCGAGAACAGGGGGAGGGTATGGCTACACCTTC
>TRBJ1-2|TRBV19|.|once|14
CASTPYGGLDGYTF
TGTGCCAGTACCCCATACGGGGGGCTGGATGGCTACACCTTC
>TRBJ1-2|TRBV27|TRBD1|.|12
CASSDRAGGYTF
TGTGCCAGCTCGGACAGGGCGGGTGGCTACACCTTC
>TRBJ2-5|TRBV27|TRBD2|.|13
CASSSGSKETQYF
TGTGCCAGCAGCAGCGGGAGTAAAGAGACCCAGTACTTC
>TRBJ2-7|TRBV7-2|TRBD2|once|13
CASSSRGAYEQYF
TGTGCCAGCAGCTCCCGGGGGGCCTACGAGCAGTACTTC
>TRBJ2-5|TRBV6-5|TRBD1|.|16
CASSYQGDRGDETQYF
TGTGCCAGCAGTTACCAAGGGGACAGGGGAGATGAGACCCAGTACTTC
>TRBJ2-3|TRBV27|.|.|17
CASSLELWGTSTDTQYF
TGTGCCAGCAGCCTAGAGCTGTGGGGCACTAGCACAGATACGCAGTATTTT
>TRBJ1-2|TRBV10-3|.|.|16
CAISDTGTTGRHGYTF
TGTGCCATCAGTGACACCGGGACAACAGGACGTCATGGCTACACCTTC
>TRBJ1-5|TRBV28|.|once|14
CASNKGAVAQPQHF
TGTGCCAGCAACAAGGGAGCTGTTGCTCAGCCCCAGCATTTT
>TRBJ2-7|TRBV5-1|.|.|11
CASSGQYEQYF
TGCGCCAGCAGCGGGCAGTACGAGCAGTACTTC
>TRBJ2-3|TRBV7-3|.|.|15
CASSLIGSRADTQYF
TGTGCCAGCAGCTTAATAGGGAGCCGGGCAGATACGCAGTATTTT
>TRBJ1-5|TRBV27|TRBD1|.|15
CASSPGQGSGQPQHF
TGTGCCAGCAGTCCAGGACAGGGTTCGGGTCAGCCCCAGCATTTT
>TRBJ2-1|TRBV5-4|TRBD2|.|16
CASSFSAGGSYNEQFF
TGTGCCAGCAGCTTTTCAGCGGGAGGGTCCTACAATGAGCAGTTCTTC
>TRBJ2-3|TRBV6-1|TRBD1|.|15
CASSEHTGATDTQYF
TGTGCCAGCAGTGAACATACAGGGGCTACAGATACGCAGTATTTT
>TRBJ2-3|TRBV7-9|TRBD2|.|15
CASSSGLVRADTQYF
TGTGCCAGCAGCTCCGGACTAGTGAGGGCAGATACGCAGTATTTT
>TRBJ1-2|TRBV19|TRBD1|.|15
CASSTSLTGAYGYTF
TGTGCCAGTAGTACCTCATTGACAGGGGCCTATGGCTACACCTTC
>TRBJ1-2|TRBV6-1|.|.|11
CASSDQYGHTF
TGTGCCAGCAGTGACCAATATGGCCACACCTTC